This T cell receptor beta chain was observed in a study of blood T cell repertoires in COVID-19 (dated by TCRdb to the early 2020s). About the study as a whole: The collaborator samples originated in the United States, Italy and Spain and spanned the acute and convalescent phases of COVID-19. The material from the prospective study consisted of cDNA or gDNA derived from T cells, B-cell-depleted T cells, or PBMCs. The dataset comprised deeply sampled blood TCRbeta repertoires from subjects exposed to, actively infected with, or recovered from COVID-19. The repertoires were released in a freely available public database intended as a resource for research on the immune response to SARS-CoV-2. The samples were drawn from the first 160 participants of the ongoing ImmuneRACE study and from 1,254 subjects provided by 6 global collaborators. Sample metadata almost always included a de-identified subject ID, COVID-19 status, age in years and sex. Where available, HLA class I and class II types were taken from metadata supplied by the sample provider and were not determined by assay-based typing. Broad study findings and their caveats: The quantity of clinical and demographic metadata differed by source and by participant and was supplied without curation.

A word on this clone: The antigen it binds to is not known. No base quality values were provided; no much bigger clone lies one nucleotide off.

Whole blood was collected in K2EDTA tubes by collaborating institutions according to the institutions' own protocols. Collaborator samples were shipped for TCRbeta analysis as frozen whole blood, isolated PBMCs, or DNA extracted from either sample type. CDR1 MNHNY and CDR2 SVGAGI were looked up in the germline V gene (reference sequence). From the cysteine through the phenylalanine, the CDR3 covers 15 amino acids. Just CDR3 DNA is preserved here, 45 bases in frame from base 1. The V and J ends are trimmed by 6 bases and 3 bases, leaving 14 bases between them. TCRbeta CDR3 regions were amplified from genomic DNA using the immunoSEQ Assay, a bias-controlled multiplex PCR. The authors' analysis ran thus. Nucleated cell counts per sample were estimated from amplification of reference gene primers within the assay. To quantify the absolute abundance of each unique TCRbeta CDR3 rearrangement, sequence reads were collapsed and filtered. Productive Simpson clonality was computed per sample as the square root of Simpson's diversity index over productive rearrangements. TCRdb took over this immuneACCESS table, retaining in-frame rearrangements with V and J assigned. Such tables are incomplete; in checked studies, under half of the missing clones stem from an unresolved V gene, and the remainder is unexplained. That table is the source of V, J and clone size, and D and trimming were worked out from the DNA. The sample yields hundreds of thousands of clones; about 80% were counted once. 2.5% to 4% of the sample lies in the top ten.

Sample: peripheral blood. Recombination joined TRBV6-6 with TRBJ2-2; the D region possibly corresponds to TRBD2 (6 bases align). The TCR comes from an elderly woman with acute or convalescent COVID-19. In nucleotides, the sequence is TGTGCCAGCAGCCGTCGGACGGGAGACACCGGGGAGCTGTTTTTT. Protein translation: CASSRRTGDTGELFF.